Shown below are 10 T cell receptor beta chains from a single sample sequenced in a study of Ad26.COV2.S vaccination and SARS-CoV-2 variants. Treatment noted: over 15 received Ad26.COV2.S at low or high dose, single or two shots; roughly five received placebo; per-sample allocation not given. The samples date from day 63 after the first vaccine or placebo injection. Measured with immunoSEQ multiplex PCR; TCRdb has only the in-frame clones, and not every one. Here the sample spans 410,000 or so clones, roughly 90% being singletons. This specimen consisted of peripheral blood, obtained in a trial of Ad26.COV2.S vaccine versus placebo. These TCRs come from a person aged 18 to 59 who received the Ad26.COV2.S COVID-19 vaccine or a placebo.

This chain connects TRBV11-2 to TRBJ2-1, with D possibly being TRBD1 (6 bases). This CDR3 spans 13 amino acids. CDR1 SGHAT and CDR2 FQNNGV come from the germline V gene. Trimming removed 2 bases at V and 5 bases at J, with 7 bases between. The CDR3 loop reads CASSLTGNNEQFF. CDR3 DNA sequence: TGTGCCAGCAGCTTAACAGGGAACAATGAGCAGTTCTTC.

CDR3 protein: CASGRQGRETQYF. The CDR3 nucleotides are TGTGCCAGCGGAAGACAGGGCCGGGAGACCCAGTACTTC. The rearrangement links TRBV6-6 to TRBJ2-5; 7 bases are shared with TRBD1. CDR3 size: 13 residues. J lost 5 bases, V lost 8 bases, and 8 bases had no gene match. Per the germline V gene, CDR1 is MNHNY and CDR2 is SVGAGI (reference sequence).

This clone was recorded once. V usage is TRBV27 and J usage is TRBJ1-4; D gene unclear. The CDR3 extends over 14 amino acids. Germline V gene lookup returns CDR1 MNHEY and CDR2 SMNVEV (reference sequence). Trimming pared 0 bases from V and 6 bases from J, leaving 8 bases between. The DNA for the CDR3 is TGTGCCAGCAGTTTATCAGGTTGGGATGAAAAACTGTTTTTT. Its translation is CASSLSGWDEKLFF.

The chain employs TRBV20-1 and TRBJ1-1; 7 bases match TRBD1. CDR1 and CDR2 from the germline V gene are DFQATT and SNEGSKA (reference sequence). This CDR3 is built from 14 residues. V was clipped by 3 bases and J by 5 bases; unmatched bases: 9. The DNA for the CDR3 is TGCAGTGCTAGTGGAGGGGGCCAAAGGACTGAAGCTTTCTTT. This sequence encodes CSASGGGQRTEAFF.

The rearrangement uses TRBV9 and TRBJ1-2; D is possibly TRBD1 (5 bases). Germline V gene data show CDR1 as SGDLS and CDR2 as YYNGEE. This CDR3 has 16 residues. Trimming pared 1 base from V and 6 bases from J, leaving 19 bases between. CDR3 nucleotides: TGTGCCAGCAGCGTAAATATGGGCAGGGCCCAAAATGGCTACACCTTC. This gives the protein CASSVNMGRAQNGYTF.

The V gene is TRBV2, the J gene TRBJ1-1, with D unclear. Germline CDR1 reads SNHLY; CDR2 reads FYNNEI. The CDR3 is made up of 15 amino acids. V lost 4 bases, J lost 3 bases, and 15 bases lay in between. The DNA of the CDR3 is TGTGCCAGCAGTGCCCCGCGGGGAGAGTACACTGAAGCTTTCTTT. It encodes CASSAPRGEYTEAFF.

The gene calls are TRBV2 and TRBJ2-7, with TRBD1 as a possible D gene (6 bases). Germline lookup yields CDR1 SNHLY and CDR2 FYNNEI. Trimming left V 6 bases short and J 3 bases short, with 12 bases between. This CDR3 comprises 13 residues. CDR3 protein: CASRHREYYEQYF. For the CDR3, the DNA is TGTGCCAGCAGGCACAGGGAATACTACGAGCAGTACTTC.

This chain uses TRBV6-1 with TRBJ1-1, with D perhaps matching TRBD1 (5 bases). The CDR3 consists of 17 residues. CDR1 MNHNS and CDR2 SASEGT come from the germline V gene. The germline V and J ends were trimmed by 4 bases and 1 base, with 19 bases remaining between them. As DNA, the CDR3 is TGTGCCAGCAGTGTCCGCGCGGGACGGCTTTCGAACACTGAAGCTTTCTTT. Its protein is CASSVRAGRLSNTEAFF.

V usage is TRBV9 and J usage is TRBJ2-3, with 7 bases lining up with TRBD1. This CDR3 contains 16 residues. Per germline, CDR1 SGDLS and CDR2 YYNGEE. The trim removed 6 bases at V and 3 bases at J, leaving 13 bases unmatched. CDR3 in DNA: TGTGCCAGCACTCAAGGGGGACAGCCTCGGACAGATACGCAGTATTTT. This sequence encodes CASTQGGQPRTDTQYF.

The V call is TRBV6-6, the J call TRBJ1-6, with D perhaps matching TRBD1 (6 bases). CDR3 length: 13 amino acids. Germline V lookup: CDR1 MNHNY, CDR2 SVGAGI (reference sequence). V was cut by 8 bases and J by 4 bases, with 9 bases left in between. The CDR3 loop is CASHRVYNSPLHF. The DNA for the CDR3 is TGTGCCAGCCACAGGGTTTATAATTCACCCCTCCACTTT.